This TCR beta chain was sequenced during a study of T cells in women clearing cervical HPV infection. As for the study in general: Case blood was drawn a median approximately 150 days after lesion detection. Findings and caveats of the study: It is unknown whether associations predate infection; no effector/memory or HPV-specific sorting.

V was clipped by 5 bases and J by 1 base, with 9 bases between them. The germline CDR1 and CDR2 sequences are GTSNPN and SVGIG (reference sequence). The CDR3 runs 13 residues. TCRdb's table, derived via immunoSEQ multiplex PCR, lists solely in-frame clones and lacks some. Its table lists some 40,000 clones. About this clone itself: Antigen specificity is unknown. The read is 3 residues too short to cover the CDR3 end, so that end is filled in from the germline J gene.

This chain joins TRBV30 and TRBJ1-5, with D tentatively TRBD1 (5 bases). This receptor was identified in a woman between 18 and 69 years old with a cervical HPV16 infection that either progressed to CIN3+ or cleared (not recorded which). Input material: blood buffy coat. The CDR3 reads CAWAGDSNQPQHF. CDR3 bases read: TGTGCCTGGGCGGGGGACAGCAATCAGCCC.